The following is a T cell receptor (beta chain) sequence with its context. The antigen is not known. The table came from immunoSEQ multiplex PCR; TCRdb's copy has only in-frame clones and leaves some out. The profile shows fewer than 45,000 clones, less than 85% of them singletons. CDR1 and CDR2 from the germline V gene are SGHVS and FQNEAQ. The CDR3 sequence is 15 residues long. Unmatched junction bases numbered 7, after V lost 5 bases and J lost 3 bases. This sample is drawn from a study of cytotoxic CD8 clonotypes in ibrutinib-treated CLL. Study-level points and caveats: At baseline, clonality was higher than in age-matched healthy donors and correlated with CD8+ counts.

The sample was PBMCs, taken at disease progression, from a patient treated with ibrutinib. The sequence came from a human donor with chronic lymphocytic leukemia. The V and J genes are TRBV7-8 and TRBJ2-1, with TRBD2 identical over 7 bases. In nucleotides, the CDR3 is TGTGCCAGCAGCCCGGGGGGTAGCGGCTACAATGAGCAGTTCTTC. Residues: CASSPGGSGYNEQFF.